The present T cell receptor (beta chain) was sequenced within a study of spatial heterogeneity in lung cancer. Regarding time point: sample taken at primary tumor resection. Unsorted tumor, nontumor lung tissue or cryopreserved PBMC supplied the whole RNA. Germline values: CDR1 KGHDR, CDR2 SFDVKD. V lost 7 bases and J 3 bases, leaving 9 bases between the germline ends. This CDR3 is built from 13 residues. TCRdb ran MiXCR on the 5' RACE reads and lists one entry per CDR3 protein. Altogether about 39,000 distinct CDR3 sequences are present, under 4% being singletons, with the ten largest covering under 40%. This clonotype was seen many times.

V and J are TRBV24-1 and TRBJ2-1, with D uncertain. The clonotype comes from a male donor with early-stage non-small cell lung cancer. The sequences come from normal lung tissue next to the tumor, collected at surgery. The CDR3 loop is CATRGQVYNEQFF. As DNA, the CDR3 is TGTGCCACCAGGGGCCAGGTCTACAATGAGCAGTTCTTC.